This TCR beta chain was captured in a study of blood T cell repertoires in COVID-19. This CDR3 has 13 residues. Germline lookup yields CDR1 LGHDT and CDR2 YNNKEL (reference sequence). V dropped 5 bases and J dropped 4 bases, with 11 bases sitting between them. Sequenced by immunoSEQ multiplex PCR; TCRdb stores in-frame clones only, minus some. The repertoire includes approximately 10,000 clones, 75% to 90% of them detected once, and 4% to 5.5% sits in the top ten. Material: peripheral blood. This TCR derives from a human donor in a cohort sampled during active COVID-19. The rearrangement joins TRBV3-1 (or the pseudogene TRBV3-2) to TRBJ1-1; no clear D gene. Here the CDR3 reads CASSFGRATEAFF. The CDR3 DNA reads as TGTGCCAGCAGCTTTGGGAGGGCCACTGAAGCTTTCTTT.